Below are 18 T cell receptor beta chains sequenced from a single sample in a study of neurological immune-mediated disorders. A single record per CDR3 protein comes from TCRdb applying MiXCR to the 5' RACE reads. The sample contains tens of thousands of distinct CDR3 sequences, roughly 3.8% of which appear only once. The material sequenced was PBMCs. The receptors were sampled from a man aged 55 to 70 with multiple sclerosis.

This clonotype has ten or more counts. CDR3 sequence: CASSLDGTPARGVVGGYTF. The CDR3 DNA reads TGCGCCAGCAGCTTGGACGGGACTCCGGCGCGGGGGGTAGTTGGTGGCTACACCTTC. The J gene is TRBJ1-2, the V gene TRBV5-1, with D possibly TRBD1 on 5 matching bases. The germline V gene has CDR1 SGHRS and CDR2 YFSETQ. The V end lost 0 bases, the J end lost 7 bases, and 28 bases lay between the germline ends. This CDR3 contains 19 residues.

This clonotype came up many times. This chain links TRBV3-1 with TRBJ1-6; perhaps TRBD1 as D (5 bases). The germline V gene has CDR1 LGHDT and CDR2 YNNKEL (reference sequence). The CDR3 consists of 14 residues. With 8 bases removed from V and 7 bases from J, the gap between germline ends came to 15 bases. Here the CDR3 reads CASDPGTANSPLHF. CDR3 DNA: TGTGCCAGCGACCCCGGGACGGCGAATTCACCCCTCCACTTT.

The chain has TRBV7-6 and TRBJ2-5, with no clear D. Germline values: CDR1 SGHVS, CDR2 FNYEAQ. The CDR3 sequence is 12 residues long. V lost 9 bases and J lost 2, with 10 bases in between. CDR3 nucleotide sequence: TGTGCCAGTGTGAAGAATCAAGAGACCCAGTACTTC. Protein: CASVKNQETQYF. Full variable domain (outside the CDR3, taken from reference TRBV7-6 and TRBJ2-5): GAGVSQSPRYKVTKRGQDVALRCDPISGHVSLYWYRQALGQGPEFLTYFNYEAQQDKSGLPNDRFSAERPEGSISTLTIQRTEQRDSAMYRCASVKNQETQYFGPGTRLLVL.

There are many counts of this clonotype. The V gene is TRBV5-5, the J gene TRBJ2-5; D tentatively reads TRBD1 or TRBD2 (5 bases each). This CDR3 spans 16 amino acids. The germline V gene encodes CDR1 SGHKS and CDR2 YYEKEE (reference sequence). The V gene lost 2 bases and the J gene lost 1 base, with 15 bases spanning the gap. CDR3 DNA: TGTGCCAGCAGCTTCGGGACCGCAAATTCCCAAGAGACCCAGTACTTC. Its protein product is CASSFGTANSQETQYF.

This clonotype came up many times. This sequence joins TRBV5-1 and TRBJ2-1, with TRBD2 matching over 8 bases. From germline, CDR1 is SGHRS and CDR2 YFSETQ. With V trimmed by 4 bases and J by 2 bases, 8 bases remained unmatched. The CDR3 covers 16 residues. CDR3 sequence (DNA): TGCGCCAGCAGCCCCAATAAAGCGGGAGCCTACAATGAGCAGTTCTTC. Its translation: CASSPNKAGAYNEQFF.

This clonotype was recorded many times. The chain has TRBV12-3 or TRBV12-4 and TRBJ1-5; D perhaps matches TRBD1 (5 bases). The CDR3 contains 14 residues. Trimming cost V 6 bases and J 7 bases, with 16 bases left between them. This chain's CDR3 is CASSPGGVVQPQHF. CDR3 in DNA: TGTGCCAGCAGCCCCGGGGGGGTTGTGCAGCCCCAGCATTTT.

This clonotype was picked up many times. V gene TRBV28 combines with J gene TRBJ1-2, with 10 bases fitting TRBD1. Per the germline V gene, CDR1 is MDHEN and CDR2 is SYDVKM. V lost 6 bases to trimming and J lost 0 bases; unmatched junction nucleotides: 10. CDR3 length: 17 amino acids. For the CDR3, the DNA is TGTGCCAGCAGCCTTACTAGACAGGGGGCCCCTAACTATGGCTACACCTTC. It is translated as CASSLTRQGAPNYGYTF.

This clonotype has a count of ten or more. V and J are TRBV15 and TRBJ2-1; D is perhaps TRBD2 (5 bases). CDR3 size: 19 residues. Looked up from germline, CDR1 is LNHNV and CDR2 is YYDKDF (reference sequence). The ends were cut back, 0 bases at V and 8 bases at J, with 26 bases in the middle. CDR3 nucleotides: TGTGCCACCAGCAGAGAACCCCCCTTCGGAGCGGATCTCGGGGATGAGCAGTTCTTC. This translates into CATSREPPFGADLGDEQFF. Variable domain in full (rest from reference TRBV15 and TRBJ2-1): DAMVIQNPRYQVTQFGKPVTLSCSQTLNHNVMYWYQQKSSQAPKLLFHYYDKDFNNEADTPDNFQSRRPNTSFCFLDIRSPGLGDTAMYLCATSREPPFGADLGDEQFFGPGTRLTVL.

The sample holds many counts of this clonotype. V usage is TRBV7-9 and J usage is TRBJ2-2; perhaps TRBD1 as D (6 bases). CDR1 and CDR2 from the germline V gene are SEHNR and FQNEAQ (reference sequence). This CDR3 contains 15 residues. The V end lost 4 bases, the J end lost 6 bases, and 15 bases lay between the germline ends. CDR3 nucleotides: TGTGCCAGCAGCTCGTTTGCTACAGGGTCCGGGGAGCTGTTTTTT. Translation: CASSSFATGSGELFF.

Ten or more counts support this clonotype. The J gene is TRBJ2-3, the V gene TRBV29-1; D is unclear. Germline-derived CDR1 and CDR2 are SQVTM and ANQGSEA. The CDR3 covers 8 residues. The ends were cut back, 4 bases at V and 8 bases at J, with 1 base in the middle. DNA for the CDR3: TGCAGCGTTGGTACGCAGTATTTT. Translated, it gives CSVGTQYF.

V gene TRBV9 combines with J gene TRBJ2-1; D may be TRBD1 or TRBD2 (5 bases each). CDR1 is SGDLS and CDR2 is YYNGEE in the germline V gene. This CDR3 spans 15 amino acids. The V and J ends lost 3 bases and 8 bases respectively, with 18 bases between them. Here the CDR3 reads CASSAVSGGGHEQFF. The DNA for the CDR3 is TGTGCCAGCAGCGCAGTTTCGGGTGGGGGACATGAGCAGTTCTTC.

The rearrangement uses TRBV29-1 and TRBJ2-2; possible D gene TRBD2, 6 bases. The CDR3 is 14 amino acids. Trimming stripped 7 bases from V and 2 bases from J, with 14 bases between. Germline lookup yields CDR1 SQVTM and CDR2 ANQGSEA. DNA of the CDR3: TGCAGCGCTCTACGGGACTCAAACACCGGGGAGCTGTTTTTT. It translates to CSALRDSNTGELFF.

The CDR3 DNA sequence: TGCAGTGCTGCGAGGGGCCAGGGAAGCTCACCCCTCCACTTT. This encodes CSAARGQGSSPLHF. V and J are TRBV20-1 and TRBJ1-6; a possible D gene is TRBD1 (5 bases). V was trimmed by 5 bases and J by 10 bases, leaving 18 bases between them. Looked up from germline, CDR1 is DFQATT and CDR2 is SNEGSKA (reference sequence). The CDR3 extends over 14 amino acids.

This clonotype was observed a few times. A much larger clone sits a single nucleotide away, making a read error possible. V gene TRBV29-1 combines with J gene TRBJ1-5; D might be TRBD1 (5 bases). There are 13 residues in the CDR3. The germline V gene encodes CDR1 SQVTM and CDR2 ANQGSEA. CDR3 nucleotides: TGCAGCGTTGAAGAACAGGTCGGGCAGCCCCAGAATTTT. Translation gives CSVEEQVGQPQNF.

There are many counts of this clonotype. In nucleotides, the CDR3 is TGTGCCAGCAGTAACCAGGGGGGGGCTAATGAAAAACTGTTTTTT. Its protein product is CASSNQGGANEKLFF. The V gene is TRBV12-3 or TRBV12-4, the J gene TRBJ1-4, with 7 positions matching TRBD1. The CDR3 length is 15 residues. V trimming: 5 bases; J trimming: 3 bases; junction bases outside the gene matches: 6.

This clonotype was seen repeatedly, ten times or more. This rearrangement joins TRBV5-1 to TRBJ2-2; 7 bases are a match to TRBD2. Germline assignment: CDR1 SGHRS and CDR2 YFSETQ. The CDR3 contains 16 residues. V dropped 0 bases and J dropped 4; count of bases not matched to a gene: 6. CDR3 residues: CASSLGGSSSTGELFF. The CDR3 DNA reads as TGCGCCAGCAGCTTGGGCGGGAGTAGCTCCACCGGGGAGCTGTTTTTT. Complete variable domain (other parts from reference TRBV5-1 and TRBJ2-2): KAGVTQTPRYLIKTRGQQVTLSCSPISGHRSVSWYQQTPGQGLQFLFEYFSETQRNKGNFPGRFSGRQFSNSRSEMNVSTLELGDSALYLCASSLGGSSSTGELFFGEGSRLTVL.

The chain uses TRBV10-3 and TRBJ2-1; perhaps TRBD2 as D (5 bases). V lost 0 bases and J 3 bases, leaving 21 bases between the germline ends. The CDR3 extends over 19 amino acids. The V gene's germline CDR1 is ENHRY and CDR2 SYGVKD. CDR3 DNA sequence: TGTGCCATCAGTGAGTCGAACGTTCTGAGGGTTTGGTACTACAATGAGCAGTTCTTC. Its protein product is CAISESNVLRVWYYNEQFF.

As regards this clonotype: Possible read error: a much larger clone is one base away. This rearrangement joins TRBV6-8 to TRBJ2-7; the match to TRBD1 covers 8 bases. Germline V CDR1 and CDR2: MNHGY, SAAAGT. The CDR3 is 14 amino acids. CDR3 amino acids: CACSKGQGVDEQYF. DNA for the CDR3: TGTGCCTGCAGTAAAGGACAGGGAGTTGACGAGCAGTACTTC.